Following are 7 T cell receptor beta chains from one sample sequenced in a study of control samples from healthy donors and cancer patients. The protocol was immunoSEQ multiplex PCR, while the TCRdb copy is restricted to in-frame clones and leaves out a portion. The profile shows about 160,000 clones, 80% to 95% of them singletons. Material: blood. The receptors were sampled from a woman aged 60-75 years in good health.

This chain links TRBV5-4 with TRBJ2-3; 7 nucleotides line up with TRBD2. Germline assignment: CDR1 SGHNT and CDR2 YYREEE (reference sequence). The CDR3 spans 15 residues. The J segment lost 9 bases and the V segment lost 4 bases, leaving 14 bases of the junction unmatched. The CDR3 coding sequence is TGTGCCAGCAGCCAAGGGACTACTAATCGCCGGACGCAGTATTTT. Its protein is CASSQGTTNRRTQYF.

The J gene is TRBJ1-3, the V gene TRBV4-3, with unresolved D. The V gene lost 4 bases and the J gene lost 3 bases, with 13 bases spanning the gap. The V gene's germline CDR1 is LGHNA and CDR2 YSLEER. CDR3 length: 15 residues. As DNA, the CDR3 is TGCGCCAGCAGCCCATCTCCGGGCCGTGGAAACACCATATATTTT. Translated: CASSPSPGRGNTIYF.

The CDR3 reads CASSLGRGSSGANVLTF. As DNA, the CDR3 is TGTGCCAGCAGCTTAGGTAGAGGGTCCTCTGGGGCCAACGTCCTGACTTTC. The chain combines TRBV11-2 with TRBJ2-6; D possibly corresponds to TRBD2 (5 bases). The CDR3 extends over 17 amino acids. V dropped 1 base and J dropped 0 bases, with 10 bases sitting between them. Germline CDR1 and CDR2: SGHAT and FQNNGV.

Here the CDR3 DNA reads TGTGCCAGCAGTGCGGGGGGGACAGGAAGGAATCAGCCCCAGCATTTT. Translating it yields CASSAGGTGRNQPQHF. V is TRBV27 and J is TRBJ1-5, with 8 bases that match TRBD1. Trimming removed 5 bases from V and 4 bases from J; junction bases left unmatched: 10. Germline CDR1 and CDR2: MNHEY and SMNVEV (reference sequence). The CDR3 is 16 residues long.

This clone was counted once. The chain uses TRBV5-4 and TRBJ1-1; possibly TRBD1 for D (5 bases). Trimming shortened V by 4 bases and J by 1 base, and 8 bases separated the two germline ends. This CDR3 is 13 amino acids long. CDR1 is SGHNT and CDR2 is YYREEE in the germline V gene (reference sequence). The CDR3 sequence: CASSIGQNTEAFF. The DNA of the CDR3 is TGTGCCAGCAGCATAGGACAGAACACTGAAGCTTTCTTT.

The table lists this clone with a count of one. The sample has other DNA sequences that encode this CDR3 too. The chain has TRBV6-5 and TRBJ1-1; D gene unclear. The CDR3 is 11 residues long. CDR1 and CDR2 from the germline V gene are MNHEY and SVGAGI. V was clipped by 6 bases and J by 0 bases, with 2 bases between them. The CDR3 protein is CASRLNTEAFF. CDR3 in DNA: TGTGCCAGCAGACTGAACACTGAAGCTTTCTTT.

This chain joins TRBV9 and TRBJ2-3, with a possible D match to TRBD1 (9 bases). Trimming removed 4 bases from V and 3 bases from J, with 18 bases in between. This CDR3 has 16 residues. In germline, CDR1 is SGDLS, CDR2 YYNGEE. The CDR3 reads CASSTKRGTGTDTQYF. The CDR3 nucleotides are TGTGCCAGCAGCACCAAGCGGGGGACAGGGACAGATACGCAGTATTTT.